These 18 T cell receptor beta chains were sequenced from one sample in a study of T cell repertoires in cytomegalovirus infection. TCRdb processed the reads anew with MiXCR; each CDR3 protein has one entry. The sample has approximately 150,000 distinct CDR3 sequences, 17% seen once; the top ten hold approximately 18%. Sequenced input: CD8+ T cells from PBMCs. These receptors all stem from a human donor in good health (CMV status not recorded). Some clones in this sample may be carry-over from other donors' samples.

The chain is built from TRBV15 and TRBJ2-1; 10 bases are a match to TRBD2. Germline assignment: CDR1 LNHNV and CDR2 YYDKDF (reference sequence). The junction had 8 bases not matched to a gene; V was cut back by 5 bases and J by 7 bases. The CDR3 is made up of 15 amino acids. The chain's CDR3 is CATSVSGRAVNEQFF. CDR3 DNA: TGTGCCACCAGCGTCAGCGGGAGGGCCGTTAATGAGCAGTTCTTC.

The V and J genes are TRBV6-2 or TRBV6-3 and TRBJ1-1, with a possible D match to TRBD1 (5 bases). Trimming removed 6 bases from V and 5 bases from J, with 19 bases in between. CDR3 length: 15 residues. Per germline, CDR1 MNHEY and CDR2 SVGEGT. The CDR3 loop reads CASSHPQGVSTEAFF. In DNA form, the CDR3 reads TGTGCCAGCAGCCACCCCCAGGGTGTGTCAACTGAAGCTTTCTTT.

Regarding this clonotype: The junction does not match germline at one end; this may be a read error. This chain uses TRBV12-3 or TRBV12-4 with TRBJ1-5, with a weak D call TRBD1 (5 bases). This CDR3 comprises 15 residues. The CDR3 nucleotides read TGTGCCAGCAGCTTAGACAGCACTAGCAATCAGCCCCAGCATTTT. The encoded protein is CASSLDSTSNQPQHF.

This clonotype was recorded a few times. V gene TRBV20-1 combines with J gene TRBJ2-7; TRBD1 agrees at 8 bases. In germline, CDR1 is DFQATT, CDR2 SNEGSKA (reference sequence). Losses at the gene ends were 6 bases for V and 4 bases for J; bases not matched to a gene: 8. This CDR3 spans 13 amino acids. For the CDR3, the DNA is TGCAGTGCCAAGACAGGGGAAAAATACGAGCAGTACTTC. Encoded protein: CSAKTGEKYEQYF.

The rearrangement uses TRBV10-2 and TRBJ1-2; D is perhaps TRBD1 (6 bases). V was shortened by 8 bases and J by 3 bases, with 16 bases between the two germline ends. Germline lookup yields CDR1 WSHSY and CDR2 SAAADI. This CDR3 comprises 14 residues. This CDR3 is CASGRDRNYYGYTF. The DNA of the CDR3 is TGCGCCAGCGGAAGAGACAGGAACTACTATGGCTACACCTTC.

In its sample, this clonotype was seen many times. The V gene is TRBV7-2, the J gene TRBJ1-2; D not resolved. The V gene lost 5 bases and the J gene lost 5 bases, with 18 bases spanning the gap. CDR1 is SGHTA and CDR2 is FQGNSA in the germline V gene. This CDR3 is 15 amino acids long. CDR3 sequence: CASSPEVEGIYGYTF. The DNA of the CDR3 is TGTGCCAGCAGCCCTGAGGTGGAGGGAATATATGGCTACACCTTC.

V and J are TRBV20-1 and TRBJ2-7, with a tentative D call TRBD2 (8 bases). The CDR3 covers 14 residues. The V and J ends lost 6 bases and 6 bases respectively, with 21 bases between them. Germline CDR1 reads DFQATT; CDR2 reads SNEGSKA (reference sequence). CDR3 in DNA: TGCAGTGCCCCAGGGGGGACTAGGAGGATCGAGCAGTACTTC. It encodes CSAPGGTRRIEQYF.

There are a few counts of this clonotype. The chain has TRBV7-2 and TRBJ2-4; D gene uncertain. Deletions cut 5 bases from V and 0 bases from J, with 11 bases between. The CDR3 totals 15 residues. Germline V CDR1 and CDR2: SGHTA, FQGNSA. The CDR3 sequence is CASSPPWEAKNIQYF. The CDR3 nucleotides read TGTGCCAGCAGCCCCCCATGGGAAGCCAAAAACATTCAGTACTTC.

The chain uses TRBV12-3 or TRBV12-4 and TRBJ1-2, with 8 nucleotides matching TRBD1. CDR3 size: 13 residues. The junction had 5 bases not matched to a gene; V was cut back by 5 bases and J by 6 bases. The CDR3 DNA is TGTGCCAGCAGTCCTGGACAGGGTCATGGCTACACCTTC. Translating gives CASSPGQGHGYTF.

About this clonotype itself: In this CDR3 the conserved last residue, phenylalanine or tryptophan, is missing, so a read error is likely. The CDR3 nucleotides read TGTGCCAGCAGTGGGGGGCCTAGCTCCTATAATTCACCCCTCCACTGT. Its translation: CASSGGPSSYNSPLHC. This chain joins TRBV2 and TRBJ1-6; TRBD1 might be the D (6 bases). The CDR3 totals 16 residues. Trimming removed 4 bases at V and 0 bases at J, with 10 bases between. CDR1 and CDR2 (germline): SNHLY, FYNNEI.

This clonotype was found a few times. The rearrangement links TRBV29-1 to TRBJ1-1, with unresolved D. The CDR3 contains 14 residues. CDR1 SQVTM and CDR2 ANQGSEA come from the germline V gene. V was shortened by 3 bases and J by 3 bases, with 14 bases between the two germline ends. The CDR3 DNA is TGCAGCGTTGAGAGGGTAGTAAGGGACACTGAAGCTTTCTTT. This encodes CSVERVVRDTEAFF.

This clonotype turned up a few times. The chain carries TRBV4-1 and TRBJ1-2; D is unclear. Germline V gene lookup returns CDR1 MGHRA and CDR2 YSYEKL. The CDR3 totals 12 residues. V lost 5 bases, J lost 8 bases, and 12 bases lay in between. The DNA for the CDR3 is TGCGCCAGCAGCTGGCGGGGTGGCGGCTACACCTTC. Translating gives CASSWRGGGYTF.

This clonotype showed up just a few times. V gene TRBV2 combines with J gene TRBJ1-2; D ambiguous. The CDR3 is 12 residues long. V shed 7 bases and J shed 8 bases, with 14 bases lying between them. Per the germline V gene, CDR1 is SNHLY and CDR2 is FYNNEI. In nucleotides, the CDR3 is TGTGCCAGCACAGGAAAAAGAGACGGCTACACCTTC. Protein sequence: CASTGKRDGYTF.

This clonotype was counted only a few times. CDR3 sequence: CASSLSLGATDEQFF. In nucleotides, the CDR3 is TGTGCCAGCAGTTTATCACTGGGGGCTACGGATGAGCAGTTCTTC. The V gene is TRBV28, the J gene TRBJ2-1; TRBD1 is a possible D gene (6 bases). The V end was cut by 1 base, the J end by 8 bases, with 15 bases between. The CDR3 is made up of 15 amino acids. Per the germline V gene, CDR1 is MDHEN and CDR2 is SYDVKM.

The gene calls are TRBV5-6 and TRBJ1-1; 8 nucleotides agree with TRBD1. Germline values: CDR1 SGHDT, CDR2 YYEEEE. With V trimmed by 0 bases and J by 4 bases, 8 bases remained unmatched. The CDR3 consists of 16 residues. The CDR3 loop reads CASSLARGRLVTEAFF. CDR3 DNA: TGTGCCAGCAGCTTGGCCAGGGGGCGGTTGGTCACTGAAGCTTTCTTT.

This chain joins TRBV6-6 and TRBJ2-3; TRBD1 matches at 12 bases. V trimming: 2 bases; J trimming: 2 bases; junction bases outside the gene matches: 8. CDR3 length: 18 residues. The V gene's germline CDR1 is MNHNY and CDR2 SVGAGI (reference sequence). CDR3 in amino acids: CASSYPTSGQGATDTQYF. The CDR3 region has the DNA TGTGCCAGCAGTTACCCGACCTCGGGACAGGGGGCCACAGATACGCAGTATTTT.

CDR3 protein: CASSPWDTGELFF. In nucleotides, the CDR3 is TGTGCCAGCAGCCCCTGGGACACCGGGGAGCTGTTTTTT. V is TRBV7-9 and J is TRBJ2-2, with unresolved D. The germline V gene encodes CDR1 SEHNR and CDR2 FQNEAQ (reference sequence). With 5 bases removed from V and 3 bases from J, the gap between germline ends came to 7 bases. The length of the CDR3 is 13 residues.

This chain links TRBV28 with TRBJ2-2, with unresolved D. The V gene lost 6 bases and the J gene lost 5 bases, with 13 bases spanning the gap. The CDR3 is made up of 14 amino acids. The germline V gene encodes CDR1 MDHEN and CDR2 SYDVKM. The CDR3 bases are TGTGCCAGCAGCAGAAGTCTCGGAACCGGGGAGCTGTTTTTT. Translated, it gives CASSRSLGTGELFF.